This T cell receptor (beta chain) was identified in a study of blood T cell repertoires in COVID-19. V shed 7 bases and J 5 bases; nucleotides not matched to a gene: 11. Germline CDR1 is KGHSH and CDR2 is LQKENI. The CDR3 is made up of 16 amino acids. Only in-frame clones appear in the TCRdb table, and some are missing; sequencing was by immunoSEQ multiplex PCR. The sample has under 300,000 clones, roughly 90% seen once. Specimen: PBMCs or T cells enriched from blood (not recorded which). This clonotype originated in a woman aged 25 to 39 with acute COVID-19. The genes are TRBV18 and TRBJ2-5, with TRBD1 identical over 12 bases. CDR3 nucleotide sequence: TGTGCCAGCTTACGCGAGGGGACAGGGGGCCGTGAGACCCAGTACTTC. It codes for CASLREGTGGRETQYF.